The text below deals with one T cell receptor beta chain. No antigen is known for it. This entry comes from a study of shared clonotypes between healthy human individuals. Study-wide background: The people who gave samples were two women and three men aged 18 to 49. Study-wide results and limits: Though the depth was large, rarefaction showed that sorted-subset sequencing was incomplete.

V lost 4 bases to trimming and J lost 2 bases, with 15 bases between them. The CDR3 runs to 15 residues. The germline CDR1 and CDR2 sequences are SGHKS and YYEKEE (reference sequence). TCRdb's copy holds only in-frame clones and misses some; the assay was immunoSEQ multiplex PCR. This repertoire shows 2 million to 2.5 million clones, under 95% found once; its top ten account for around 0.4%. The chain combines TRBV5-5 with TRBJ1-2, with D maybe TRBD1 (5 bases). The sequenced sample was naive CD4+ T cells from PBMCs. Subset denoted: CD45RA+ positively selected. This receptor was identified in a man aged 18-30 years in good health. Some clones in this sample may be carry-over from other donors' samples. CDR3 sequence reads: CASSAVGTSNYGYTF. The CDR3, as DNA: TGTGCCAGCAGCGCCGTCGGGACGTCGAACTATGGCTACACCTTC.